This T cell receptor (beta chain) was observed in a study of post-analysis software for immune sequencing data. Across the study: As for disease course, relapsing-remitting, secondary progressive and progressive-relapsing multiple sclerosis were all included. Findings and limits, study-wide: Patients with multiple sclerosis recorded significantly lower normalized Chao1 diversity than controls, the study found. Strong co-clustering by F measure linked samples that shared a preparation batch. The study found TRBV5-6, TRBV5-1 and TRBV20-1 among a few TRBV segments more frequent in patients than controls.

A word on this clonotype: Its antigen is not known.

Unique molecular identifiers featured in each of the TCR beta cDNA libraries. Each CDR3 protein gets one entry after TCRdb re-called the PCR reads with MiXCR. This table holds hundreds of thousands of distinct CDR3 sequences, roughly three fifths found once. This CDR3 has 15 amino acids. Germline V gene sequence: CDR1 SQVTM, CDR2 ANQGSEA. J was trimmed by 4 bases and V by 6 bases; bases with no gene match: 8. Sequenced input: blood. The source of this sequence is a girl aged 2 to 10 with multiple sclerosis. This sequence joins TRBV29-1 and TRBJ2-3, with 12 bases fitting TRBD2. The CDR3 sequence is CSVGPGTSGPDTQYF. In nucleotides, the CDR3 is TGCAGCGTCGGACCCGGGACTAGCGGGCCAGATACGCAGTATTTT.